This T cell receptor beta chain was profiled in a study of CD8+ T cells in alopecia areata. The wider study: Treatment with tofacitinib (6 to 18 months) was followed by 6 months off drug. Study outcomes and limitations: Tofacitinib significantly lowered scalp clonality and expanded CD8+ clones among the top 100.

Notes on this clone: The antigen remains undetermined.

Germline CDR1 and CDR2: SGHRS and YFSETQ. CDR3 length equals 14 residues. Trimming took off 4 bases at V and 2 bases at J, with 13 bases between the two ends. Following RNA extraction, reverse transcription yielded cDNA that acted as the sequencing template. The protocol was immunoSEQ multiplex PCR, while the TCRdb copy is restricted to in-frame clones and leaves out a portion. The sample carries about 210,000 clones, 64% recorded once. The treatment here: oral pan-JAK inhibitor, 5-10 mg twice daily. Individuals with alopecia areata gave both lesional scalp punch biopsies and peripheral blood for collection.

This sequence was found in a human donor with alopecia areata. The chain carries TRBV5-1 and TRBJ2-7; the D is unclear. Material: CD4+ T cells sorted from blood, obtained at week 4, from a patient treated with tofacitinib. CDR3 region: CASSPSDPPYEQYF. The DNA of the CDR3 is TGCGCCAGCAGCCCGTCAGATCCGCCCTACGAGCAGTACTTC.